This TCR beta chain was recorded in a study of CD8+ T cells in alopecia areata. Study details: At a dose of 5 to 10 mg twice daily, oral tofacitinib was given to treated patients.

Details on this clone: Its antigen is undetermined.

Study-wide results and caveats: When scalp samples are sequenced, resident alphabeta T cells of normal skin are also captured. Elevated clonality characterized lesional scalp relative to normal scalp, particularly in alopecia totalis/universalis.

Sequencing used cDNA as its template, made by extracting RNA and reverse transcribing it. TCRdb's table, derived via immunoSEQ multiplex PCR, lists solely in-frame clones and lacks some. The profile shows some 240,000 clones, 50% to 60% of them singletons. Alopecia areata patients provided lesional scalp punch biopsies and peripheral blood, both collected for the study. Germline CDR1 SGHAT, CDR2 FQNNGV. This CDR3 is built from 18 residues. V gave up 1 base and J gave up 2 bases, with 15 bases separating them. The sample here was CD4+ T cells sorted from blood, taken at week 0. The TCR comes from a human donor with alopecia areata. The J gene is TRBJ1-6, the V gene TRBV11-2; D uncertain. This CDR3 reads CASSLVVRKGPYNSPLHF. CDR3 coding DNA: TGTGCCAGCAGCTTAGTGGTCCGAAAAGGGCCCTATAATTCACCCCTCCACTTT.